This TCR beta chain was recorded in a study of breast tumors, draining lymph nodes, adjacent tissues listed by TCRdb under 2016. Regarding the study in general: In breast cancer patients, the study compared the TCR beta repertoires of tumor, adjacent nontumor tissue and axillary lymph nodes. In human breast cancer, the study set out to assess how tumor, surrounding tissue and draining lymph node repertoires relate to one another and whether T cells might be exchanged between them.

Broad study findings and their caveats: The data were judged consistent with most tumor T cells deriving from the lymph node and then expanding within tumor tissue. Tumor and nontumor tissue repertoires were significantly more similar in luminal-like than in basal-like breast cancer. T-cell repertoire diversity in tumors was found to be lower than in lymph nodes but higher than in nontumor tissue, and preferential V and J gene usage was observed. The study presented the conclusion that tumor T cells originate in lymph nodes as consistent with a hypothesis, not as something directly demonstrated.

This sample was sequenced with an Illumina HiSeq 2000. TCR beta chain libraries were generated through multiplex PCR amplification. The amplified TCR beta chain products were analyzed by high-throughput sequencing. TCRdb itself trimmed the public reads at Q25 with fastp, ran MiXCR and retained productive beta chains. Rows with a matching CDR3 protein are joined into one entry that keeps the most common DNA and genes. The sample records roughly 220,000 distinct CDR3 sequences, 34% of which are singletons. The top ten constitute approximately 3.6% of the sample. V is reduced by 3 bases and J by 2 bases, leaving a spacing of 11 bases between them. From the cysteine up to the phenylalanine, the CDR3 has a length of 15 residues. The entry retains the CDR3 DNA only, 45 bases that are in frame from base 1. CDR1 and CDR2 are drawn from the germline V gene (reference sequence): LNHDA, SQIVND. Lymph node samples came from the axillary draining lymph nodes of breast cancer patients.

Many counts were recorded for this clonotype. There is no known antigen for this receptor. Base-call qualities are not available, and no considerably larger clone is one nucleotide away. This clonotype was obtained from a female donor with breast cancer. Some clones in this sample may be carry-over from other donors' samples. The sample was axillary lymph node tissue. The rearranged chain carries TRBV19 and TRBJ1-5; the D gene cannot be named for sure. The CDR3 region has the sequence CASSISGRGNQPQHF. The nucleotides read TGTGCCAGTAGTATTTCTGGGAGGGGCAATCAGCCCCAGCATTTT.